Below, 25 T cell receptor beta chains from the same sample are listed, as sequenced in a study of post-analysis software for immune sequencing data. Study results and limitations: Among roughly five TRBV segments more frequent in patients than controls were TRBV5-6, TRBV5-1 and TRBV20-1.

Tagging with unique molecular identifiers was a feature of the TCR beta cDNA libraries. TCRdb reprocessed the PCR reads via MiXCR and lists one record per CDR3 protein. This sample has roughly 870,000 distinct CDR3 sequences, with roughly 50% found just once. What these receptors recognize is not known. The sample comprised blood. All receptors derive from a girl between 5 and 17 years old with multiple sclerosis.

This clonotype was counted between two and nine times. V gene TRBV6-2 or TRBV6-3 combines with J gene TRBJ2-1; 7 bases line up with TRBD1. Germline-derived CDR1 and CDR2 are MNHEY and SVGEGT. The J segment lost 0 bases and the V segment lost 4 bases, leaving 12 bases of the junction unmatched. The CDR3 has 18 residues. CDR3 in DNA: TGTGCCAGCAGTTCCCTTAGACAGGGCAAAAGCTCCTACAATGAGCAGTTCTTC. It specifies CASSSLRQGKSSYNEQFF.

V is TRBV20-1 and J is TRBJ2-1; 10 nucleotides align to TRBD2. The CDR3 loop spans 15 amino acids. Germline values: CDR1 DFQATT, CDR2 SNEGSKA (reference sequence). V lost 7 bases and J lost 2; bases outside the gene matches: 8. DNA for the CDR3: TGCAGTGTCACGCTTCTAGCGGGGGCCTACAATGAGCAGTTCTTC. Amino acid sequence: CSVTLLAGAYNEQFF.

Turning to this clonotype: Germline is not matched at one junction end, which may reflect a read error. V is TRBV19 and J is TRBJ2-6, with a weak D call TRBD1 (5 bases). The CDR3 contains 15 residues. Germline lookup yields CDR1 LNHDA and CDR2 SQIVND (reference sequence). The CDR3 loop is CASIAGRSGANVMTF. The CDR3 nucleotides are TGTGCCAGTATCGCAGGCCGCTCTGGGGCCAACGTCATGACTTTC.

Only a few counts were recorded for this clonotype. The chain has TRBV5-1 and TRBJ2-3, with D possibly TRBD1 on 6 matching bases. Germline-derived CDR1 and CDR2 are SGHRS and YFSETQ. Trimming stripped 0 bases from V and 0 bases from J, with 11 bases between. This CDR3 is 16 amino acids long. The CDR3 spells CASSLVSQGSTDTQYF. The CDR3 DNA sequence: TGCGCCAGCAGCTTGGTATCGCAGGGGAGCACAGATACGCAGTATTTT.

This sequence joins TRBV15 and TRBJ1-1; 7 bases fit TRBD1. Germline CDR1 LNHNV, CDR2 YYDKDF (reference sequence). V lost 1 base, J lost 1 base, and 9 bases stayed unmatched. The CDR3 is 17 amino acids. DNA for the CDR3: TGTGCCACCAGCAGAGGTCAGTATGACAGGGCGAACACTGAAGCTTTCTTT. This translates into CATSRGQYDRANTEAFF.

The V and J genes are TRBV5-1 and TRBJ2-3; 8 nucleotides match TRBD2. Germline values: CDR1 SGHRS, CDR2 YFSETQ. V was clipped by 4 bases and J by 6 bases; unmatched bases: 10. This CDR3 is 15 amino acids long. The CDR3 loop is CASSGLAPSADTQYF. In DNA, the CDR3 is TGCGCCAGCAGCGGACTAGCTCCCTCGGCGGATACGCAGTATTTT. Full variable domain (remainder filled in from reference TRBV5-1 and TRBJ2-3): KAGVTQTPRYLIKTRGQQVTLSCSPISGHRSVSWYQQTPGQGLQFLFEYFSETQRNKGNFPGRFSGRQFSNSRSEMNVSTLELGDSALYLCASSGLAPSADTQYFGPGTRLTVL.

The CDR3 sequence: CSATSPGLAGGSYNEQFF. In DNA, the CDR3 is TGCAGTGCTACTTCACCGGGACTAGCGGGGGGCTCCTACAATGAGCAGTTCTTC. The chain couples TRBV20-1 to TRBJ2-1; TRBD2 matches at 15 bases. V trimming: 4 bases; J trimming: 0 bases; junction bases outside the gene matches: 7. From germline, CDR1 is DFQATT and CDR2 SNEGSKA (reference sequence). The CDR3 length is 18 residues.

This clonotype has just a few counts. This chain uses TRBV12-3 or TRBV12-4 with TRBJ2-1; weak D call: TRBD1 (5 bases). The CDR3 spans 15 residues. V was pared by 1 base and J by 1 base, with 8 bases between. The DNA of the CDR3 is TGTGCCAGCAGTTTAGGCAGGGTTTCCTACAATGAGCAGTTCTTC. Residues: CASSLGRVSYNEQFF.

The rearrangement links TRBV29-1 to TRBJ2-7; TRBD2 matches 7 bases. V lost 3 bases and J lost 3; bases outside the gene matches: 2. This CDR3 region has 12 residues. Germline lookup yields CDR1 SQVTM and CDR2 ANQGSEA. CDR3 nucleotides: TGCAGCGTTGACACGGGGGGCTACGAGCAGTACTTC. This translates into CSVDTGGYEQYF.

CDR3 loop: CASTPLGGHTDTQYF. In nucleotides, the CDR3 is TGCGCCAGCACTCCTCTGGGGGGCCACACAGATACGCAGTATTTT. V and J are TRBV5-1 and TRBJ2-3, with D perhaps given as TRBD1 or TRBD2 (6 bases each). CDR3 size: 15 residues. With 6 bases removed from V and 2 bases from J, the gap between germline ends came to 16 bases. The germline CDR1 and CDR2 sequences are SGHRS and YFSETQ.

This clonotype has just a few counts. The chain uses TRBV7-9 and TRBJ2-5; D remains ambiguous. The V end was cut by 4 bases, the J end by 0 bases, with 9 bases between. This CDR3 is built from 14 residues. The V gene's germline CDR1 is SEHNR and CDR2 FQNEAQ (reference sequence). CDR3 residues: CASSSTVYQETQYF. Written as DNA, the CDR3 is TGTGCCAGCAGCTCTACAGTGTACCAAGAGACCCAGTACTTC.

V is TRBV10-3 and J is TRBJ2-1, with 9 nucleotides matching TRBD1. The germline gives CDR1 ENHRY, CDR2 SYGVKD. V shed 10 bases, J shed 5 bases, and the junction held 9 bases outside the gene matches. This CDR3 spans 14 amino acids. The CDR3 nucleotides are TGTGCCACCGCCCCCGGGACAGGGAACAATGAGCAGTTCTTC. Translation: CATAPGTGNNEQFF.

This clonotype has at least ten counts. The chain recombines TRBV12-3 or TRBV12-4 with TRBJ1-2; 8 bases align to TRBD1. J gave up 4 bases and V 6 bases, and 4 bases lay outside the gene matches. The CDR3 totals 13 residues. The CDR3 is CASSSDRGYGYTF. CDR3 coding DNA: TGTGCCAGCAGCTCCGACAGGGGCTATGGCTACACCTTC.

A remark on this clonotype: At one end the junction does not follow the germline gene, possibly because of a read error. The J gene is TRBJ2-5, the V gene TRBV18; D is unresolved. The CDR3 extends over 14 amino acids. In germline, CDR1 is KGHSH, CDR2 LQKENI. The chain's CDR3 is CVSSPPLIQREQYF. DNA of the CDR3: TGTGTCAGCTCACCACCGCTAATTCAAAGAGAGCAGTACTTC.

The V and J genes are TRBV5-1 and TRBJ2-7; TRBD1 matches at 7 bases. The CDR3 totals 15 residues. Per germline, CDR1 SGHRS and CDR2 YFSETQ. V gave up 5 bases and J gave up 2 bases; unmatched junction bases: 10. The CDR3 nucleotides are TGCGCCAGCAGGGACCCGGGACAGTTACCCTACGAGCAGTACTTC. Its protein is CASRDPGQLPYEQYF.

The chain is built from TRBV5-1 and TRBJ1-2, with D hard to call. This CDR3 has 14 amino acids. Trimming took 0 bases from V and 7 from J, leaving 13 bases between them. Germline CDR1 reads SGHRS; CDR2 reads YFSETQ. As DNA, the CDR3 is TGCGCCAGCAGCTTGGCCCAGGTGGAGAGTGGCTACACCTTC. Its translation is CASSLAQVESGYTF.

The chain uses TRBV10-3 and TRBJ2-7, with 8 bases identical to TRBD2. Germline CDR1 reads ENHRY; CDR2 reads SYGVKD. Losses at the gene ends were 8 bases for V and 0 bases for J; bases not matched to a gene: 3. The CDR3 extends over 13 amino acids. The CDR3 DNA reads TGTGCCATCCTCGCGGGGGGCTCCTACGAGCAGTACTTC. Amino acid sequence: CAILAGGSYEQYF.

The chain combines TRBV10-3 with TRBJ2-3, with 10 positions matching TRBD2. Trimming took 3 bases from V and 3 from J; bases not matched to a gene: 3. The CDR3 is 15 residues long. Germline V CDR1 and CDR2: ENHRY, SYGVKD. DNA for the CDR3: TGTGCCATCAGTGACCAACTAGCGGGGACAGATACGCAGTATTTT. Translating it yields CAISDQLAGTDTQYF.

Here the CDR3 reads CASTWGGNTEAFF. CDR3 in DNA: TGTGCCAGCACATGGGGAGGGAACACTGAAGCTTTCTTT. The chain has TRBV12-3 or TRBV12-4 and TRBJ1-1; D unresolved. Trimming stripped 7 bases from V and 1 base from J, with 10 bases between. The CDR3 loop spans 13 amino acids.

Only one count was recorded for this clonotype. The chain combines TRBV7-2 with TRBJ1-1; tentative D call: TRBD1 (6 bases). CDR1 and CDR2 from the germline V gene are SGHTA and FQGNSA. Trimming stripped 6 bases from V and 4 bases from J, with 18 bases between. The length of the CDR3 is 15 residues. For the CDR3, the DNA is TGTGCCAGCAGAGACATGGGGGGGCGGAGCACTGAAGCTTTCTTT. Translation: CASRDMGGRSTEAFF.

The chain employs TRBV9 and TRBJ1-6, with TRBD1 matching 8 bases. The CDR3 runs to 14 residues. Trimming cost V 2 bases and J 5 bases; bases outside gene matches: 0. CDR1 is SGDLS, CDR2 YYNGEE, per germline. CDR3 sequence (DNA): TGTGCCAGCAGCGTGACAGGGGATAATTCACCCCTCCACTTT. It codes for CASSVTGDNSPLHF. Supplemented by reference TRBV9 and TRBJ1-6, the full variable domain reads DSGVTQTPKHLITATGQRVTLRCSPRSGDLSVYWYQQSLDQGLQFLIQYYNGEERAKGNILERFSAQQFPDLHSELNLSSLELGDSALYFCASSVTGDNSPLHFGNGTRLTVT.

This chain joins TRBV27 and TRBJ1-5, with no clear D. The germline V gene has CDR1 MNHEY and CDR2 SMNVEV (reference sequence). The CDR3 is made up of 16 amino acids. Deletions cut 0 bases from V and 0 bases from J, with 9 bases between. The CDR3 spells CASSLSGLTSNQPQHF. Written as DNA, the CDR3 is TGTGCCAGCAGTTTATCAGGGTTGACTAGCAATCAGCCCCAGCATTTT.

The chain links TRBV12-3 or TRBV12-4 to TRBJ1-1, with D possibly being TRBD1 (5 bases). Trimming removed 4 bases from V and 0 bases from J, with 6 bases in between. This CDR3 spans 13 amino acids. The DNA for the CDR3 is TGTGCCAGCAGTTCCAGGGTGAACACTGAAGCTTTCTTT. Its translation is CASSSRVNTEAFF.

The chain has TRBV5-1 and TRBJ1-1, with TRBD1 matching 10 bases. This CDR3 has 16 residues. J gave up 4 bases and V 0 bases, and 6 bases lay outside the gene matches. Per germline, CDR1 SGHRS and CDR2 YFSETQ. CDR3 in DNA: TGCGCCAGCAGCTTGGGGGACAGGGGACGGGGCACTGAAGCTTTCTTT. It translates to CASSLGDRGRGTEAFF.

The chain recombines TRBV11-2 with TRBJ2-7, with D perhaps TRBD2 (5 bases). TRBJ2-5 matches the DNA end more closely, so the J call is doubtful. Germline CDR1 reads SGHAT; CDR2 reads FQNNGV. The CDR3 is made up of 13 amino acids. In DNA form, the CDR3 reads TGTGCCAGCAGCTTGGAGGCCACGGAGACCCAGTACTTC. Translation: CASSLEATETQYF.